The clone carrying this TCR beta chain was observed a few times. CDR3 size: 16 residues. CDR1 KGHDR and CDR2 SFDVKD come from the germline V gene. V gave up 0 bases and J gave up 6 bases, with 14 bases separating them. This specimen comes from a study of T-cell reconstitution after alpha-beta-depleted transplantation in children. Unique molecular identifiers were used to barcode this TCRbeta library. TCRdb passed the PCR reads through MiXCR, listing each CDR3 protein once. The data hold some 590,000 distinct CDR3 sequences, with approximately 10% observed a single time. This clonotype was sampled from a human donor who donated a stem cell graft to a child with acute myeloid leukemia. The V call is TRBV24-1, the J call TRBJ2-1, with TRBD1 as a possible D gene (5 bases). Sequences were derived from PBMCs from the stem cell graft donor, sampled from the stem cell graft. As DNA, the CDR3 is TGTGCCACCAGTGATTTGCCAGTGGTTGGGGCCAATGAGCAGTTCTTC. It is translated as CATSDLPVVGANEQFF.